Below are 8 T cell receptor beta chains sequenced from a single sample in a study of T cells after yellow fever vaccination. TCRdb re-analysed the 5' RACE reads in MiXCR, keeping a single row per CDR3 protein. The sample lists a few hundred thousand distinct CDR3 sequences, roughly 3.5% occurring once. The input for sequencing was PBMCs, taken 15 days after the yellow fever booster vaccination. The receptors shown here come from a man between 18 and 29 years old who received the YFV17D yellow fever vaccine.

There are many counts of this clonotype. The chain employs TRBV28 and TRBJ1-5; D not certain. Germline CDR1 and CDR2: MDHEN and SYDVKM. V shed 3 bases and J shed 7 bases, with 19 bases lying between them. The CDR3 is 16 residues long. CDR3 bases: TGTGCCAGCAGTTTTTCGGCGCGGGCCAATAGACAGCCCCAGCATTTT. It translates to CASSFSARANRQPQHF.

At least ten counts were recorded for this clonotype. CDR3 residues: CASSLKVQPDTQYF. Here the CDR3 DNA reads TGTGCCAGCAGCTTAAAGGTCCAGCCAGATACGCAGTATTTT. The chain carries TRBV7-3 and TRBJ2-3; no reliable D call. Germline V gives CDR1 SGHTA, CDR2 FQGTGA. The CDR3 consists of 14 residues. V was trimmed by 1 base and J by 4 bases, leaving 9 bases between them.

The sample holds many counts of this clonotype. The V call is TRBV3-1, the J call TRBJ1-3; D remains ambiguous. Trimming shortened V by 0 bases and J by 5 bases, and 5 bases separated the two germline ends. The germline CDR1 and CDR2 sequences are LGHDT and YNNKEL (reference sequence). CDR3 length equals 13 residues. CDR3 bases: TGTGCCAGCAGCCAAGACCGGAGAAACACCATATATTTT. Its translation: CASSQDRRNTIYF.

Ten or more counts support this clonotype. V is TRBV20-1 and J is TRBJ1-1, with 8 bases identical to TRBD1. Trimming removed 5 bases from V and 9 bases from J; junction bases left unmatched: 11. From germline, CDR1 is DFQATT and CDR2 SNEGSKA (reference sequence). The CDR3 is 13 amino acids. The CDR3 loop reads CSARLSTGDKAFF. The CDR3 coding sequence is TGCAGTGCTCGATTATCGACAGGGGATAAAGCTTTCTTT.

This clonotype was counted at least ten times. The rearrangement uses TRBV12-3 or TRBV12-4 and TRBJ1-3; 7 bases match TRBD1. This CDR3 comprises 16 residues. The V gene end was trimmed by 1 base and the J gene end by 2 bases; junction bases not matched to a gene: 5. DNA for the CDR3: TGTGCCAGCAGTTTAGGCACAGGGGCCACTGGAAACACCATATATTTT. This codes for CASSLGTGATGNTIYF.

This clonotype was counted many times. The gene calls are TRBV12-3 or TRBV12-4 and TRBJ2-7; D perhaps matches TRBD2 (6 bases). This CDR3 has 13 amino acids. Trimming removed 6 bases at V and 7 bases at J, with 16 bases between. The chain's CDR3 is CASSPGWAGEQYV. DNA of the CDR3: TGTGCCAGCAGCCCCGGGTGGGCGGGAGAGCAGTACGTC.

This clonotype occurred many times. V and J are TRBV20-1 and TRBJ1-2; perhaps TRBD1 as D (5 bases). Trimming pared 3 bases from V and 3 bases from J, leaving 17 bases between. The germline V gene encodes CDR1 DFQATT and CDR2 SNEGSKA (reference sequence). The CDR3 is 15 residues long. The CDR3 coding sequence is TGCAGTGCTAGGGACGGGGCCCGGCGAGACTATGGCTACACCTTC. Amino acid sequence: CSARDGARRDYGYTF.

This clonotype was counted many times. The chain recombines TRBV11-2 with TRBJ2-7, with D possibly being TRBD2 (5 bases). This CDR3 comprises 12 residues. From germline, CDR1 is SGHAT and CDR2 FQNNGV. The ends were cut back, 4 bases at V and 6 bases at J, with 10 bases in the middle. In nucleotides, the CDR3 is TGTGCCAGCAGCTCGGGAAGGGCCGAGCAGTACTTC. Translated: CASSSGRAEQYF. Based on the CDR3 plus reference TRBV11-2 and TRBJ2-7, the full variable domain is EAGVAQSPRYKIIEKRQSVAFWCNPISGHATLYWYQQILGQGPKLLIQFQNNGVVDDSQLPKDRFSAERLKGVDSTLKIQPAKLEDSAVYLCASSSGRAEQYFGPGTRLTVT.